This T cell receptor beta chain was recovered during a study of blood T cell repertoires in COVID-19. Overall study context: Italy, Spain and the United States were the sources of the convalescent and acute COVID-19 samples. From T cells, B-cell-depleted T cells, or PBMCs came the material, which was cDNA or gDNA.

Authors' data handling: Reference gene primers were amplified, and this amplification served to estimate nucleated cell counts. Sequencing used immunoSEQ multiplex PCR; TCRdb keeps in-frame clones, though not all of them. V, J and clone size are those of that table, while D and trimming were read from the DNA. The repertoire holds about 150,000 clones, with almost 80% as singletons. The sequencing input was peripheral blood. The source of this sequence is a man aged 45-60 years with active or convalescent COVID-19.

The CDR3 coding sequence is TGTGCCAGCAGCCAGACAGGGCTTGCCAATCAGCCCCAGCATTTT. Translation gives CASSQTGLANQPQHF. V gene TRBV3-1 (or the pseudogene TRBV3-2) combines with J gene TRBJ1-5, with 7 bases fitting TRBD1. The length of the CDR3 is 15 residues. CDR1 is LGHDT, CDR2 YNNKEL, per germline (reference sequence). The J segment lost 3 bases and the V segment lost 3 bases, leaving 5 bases of the junction unmatched.